The present TCR beta chain was sequenced within a study of cytomegalovirus exposure and HLA in healthy donors. On the study more broadly: Earlier findings included about 120 million unique TCR beta sequences obtained from about 180 million T cells. In an early release, HLA-typed donors contributed 75 million to 85 million unique TCR sequences. Study-wide points: In an earlier analysis, productive rearrangement rates for most beta V segments clustered near 87% or 30%. When a later analysis compared HLA-associated TCR beta chains with equally common others, the HLA-associated chains turned out to be more clonally expanded and to have lower generation probabilities.

A word on this clone: As yet, its antigen is unknown.

Amplification used 60 Vbeta primers and 13 Jbeta primers. This table comes from immunoSEQ multiplex PCR, and its TCRdb copy is limited to in-frame clones, with some not included. Here the sample spans about 200,000 clones, approximately 78% being singletons. J was trimmed by 3 bases and V by 5 bases; bases with no gene match: 5. The CDR3 runs to 15 residues. Germline V CDR1 and CDR2: SNHLY, FYNNEI. This receptor was identified in a woman between 35 and 50 years old in good health and CMV-seronegative. The rearrangement joins TRBV2 to TRBJ1-5, with 9 bases fitting TRBD1. Sequences were obtained from PBMCs. This CDR3 is CASSSGQGYNQPQHF. The CDR3, as DNA: TGTGCCAGCAGTTCGGGACAGGGCTACAATCAGCCCCAGCATTTT.